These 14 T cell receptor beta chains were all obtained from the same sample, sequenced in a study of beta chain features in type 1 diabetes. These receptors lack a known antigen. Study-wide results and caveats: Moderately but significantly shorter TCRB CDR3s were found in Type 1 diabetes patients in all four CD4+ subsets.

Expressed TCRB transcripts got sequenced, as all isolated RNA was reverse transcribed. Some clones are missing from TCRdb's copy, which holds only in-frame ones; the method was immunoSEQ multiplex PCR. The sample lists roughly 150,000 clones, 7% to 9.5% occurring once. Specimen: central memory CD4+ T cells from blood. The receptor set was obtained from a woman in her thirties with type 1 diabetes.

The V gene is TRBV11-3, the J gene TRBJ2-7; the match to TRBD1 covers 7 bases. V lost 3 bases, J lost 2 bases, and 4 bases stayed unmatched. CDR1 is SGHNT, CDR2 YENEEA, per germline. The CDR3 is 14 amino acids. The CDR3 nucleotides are TGTGCCAGCAGCTTCGAGCAGGGGGCCTACGAGCAGTACTTC. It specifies CASSFEQGAYEQYF.

DNA of the CDR3: TGCGCCAGCACTGAACAGTCCATGAACACTGAAGCTTTCTTT. Its protein product is CASTEQSMNTEAFF. The chain is built from TRBV5-1 and TRBJ1-1; no clear D gene. V was trimmed by 6 bases and J by 0 bases, leaving 12 bases between them. The CDR3 is 14 amino acids. The germline V gene encodes CDR1 SGHRS and CDR2 YFSETQ.

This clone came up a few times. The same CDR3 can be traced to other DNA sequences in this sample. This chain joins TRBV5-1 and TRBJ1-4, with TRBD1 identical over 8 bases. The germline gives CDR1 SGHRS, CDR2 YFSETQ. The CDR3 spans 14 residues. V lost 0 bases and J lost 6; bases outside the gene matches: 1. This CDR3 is CASSLAGGDEKLFF. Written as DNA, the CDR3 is TGCGCCAGCAGCTTGGCAGGGGGCGATGAAAAACTGTTTTTT.

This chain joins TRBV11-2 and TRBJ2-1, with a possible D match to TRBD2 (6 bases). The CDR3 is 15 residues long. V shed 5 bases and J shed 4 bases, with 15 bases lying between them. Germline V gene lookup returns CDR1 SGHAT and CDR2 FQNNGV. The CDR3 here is CASSLQTTSYNEQFF. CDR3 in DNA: TGTGCCAGCAGCCTCCAAACGACTAGTTACAATGAGCAGTTCTTC.

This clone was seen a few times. The CDR3 DNA reads as TGTGCCAGCAGTAGCCTGTCGGGAGAAAAACTGTTTTTT. It codes for CASSSLSGEKLFF. The chain combines TRBV6-4 with TRBJ1-4, with D unclear. Trimming shortened V by 5 bases and J by 8 bases, and 12 bases separated the two germline ends. CDR1 and CDR2 (germline): MRHNA, SNTAGT. CDR3 size: 13 residues.

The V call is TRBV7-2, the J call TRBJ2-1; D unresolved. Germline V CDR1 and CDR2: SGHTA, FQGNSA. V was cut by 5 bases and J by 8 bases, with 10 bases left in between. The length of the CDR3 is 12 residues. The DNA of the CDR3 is TGTGCCAGCAGCCAAGCGCTAGATGAGCAGTTCTTC. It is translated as CASSQALDEQFF.

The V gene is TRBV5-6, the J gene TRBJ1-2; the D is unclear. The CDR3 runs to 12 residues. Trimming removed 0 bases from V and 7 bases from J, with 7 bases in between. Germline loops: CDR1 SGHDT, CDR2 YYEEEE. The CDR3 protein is CASSLVRVGYTF. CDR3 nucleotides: TGTGCCAGCAGCTTGGTTCGGGTTGGCTACACCTTC.

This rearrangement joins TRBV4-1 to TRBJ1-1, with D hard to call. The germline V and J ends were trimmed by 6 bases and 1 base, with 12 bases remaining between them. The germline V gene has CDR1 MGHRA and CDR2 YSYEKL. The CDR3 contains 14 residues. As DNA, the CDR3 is TGCGCCAGCAGGTTTATTGCAGAGAACACTGAAGCTTTCTTT. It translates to CASRFIAENTEAFF.

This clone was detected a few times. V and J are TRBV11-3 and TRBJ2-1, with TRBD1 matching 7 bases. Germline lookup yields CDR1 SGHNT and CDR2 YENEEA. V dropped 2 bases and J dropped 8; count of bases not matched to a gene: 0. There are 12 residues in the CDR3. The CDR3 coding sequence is TGTGCCAGCAGCTTACAGGGGGATGAGCAGTTCTTC. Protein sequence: CASSLQGDEQFF.

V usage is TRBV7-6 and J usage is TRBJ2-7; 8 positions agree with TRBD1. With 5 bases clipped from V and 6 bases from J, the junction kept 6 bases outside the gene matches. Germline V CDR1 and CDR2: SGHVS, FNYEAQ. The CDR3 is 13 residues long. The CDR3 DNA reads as TGTGCCAGCAGCAAGACAGGGGTGTCCGAGCAGTACTTC. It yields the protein CASSKTGVSEQYF.

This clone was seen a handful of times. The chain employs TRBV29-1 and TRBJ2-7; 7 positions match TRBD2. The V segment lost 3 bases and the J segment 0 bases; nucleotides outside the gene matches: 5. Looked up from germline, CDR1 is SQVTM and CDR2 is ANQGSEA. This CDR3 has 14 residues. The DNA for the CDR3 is TGCAGCGTTGACGCGGGGGATACCTCCTACGAGCAGTACTTC. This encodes CSVDAGDTSYEQYF.

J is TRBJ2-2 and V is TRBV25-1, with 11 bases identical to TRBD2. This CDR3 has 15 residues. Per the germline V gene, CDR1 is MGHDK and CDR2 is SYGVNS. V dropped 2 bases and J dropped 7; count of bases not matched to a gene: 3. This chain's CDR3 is CASSELAGGLGELFF. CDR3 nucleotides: TGTGCCAGCAGTGAACTAGCGGGAGGCCTCGGGGAGCTGTTTTTT.

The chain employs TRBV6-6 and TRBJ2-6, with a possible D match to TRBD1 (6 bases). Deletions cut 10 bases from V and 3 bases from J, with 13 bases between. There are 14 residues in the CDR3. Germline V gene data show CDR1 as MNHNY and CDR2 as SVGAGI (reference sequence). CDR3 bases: TGTGCCATCGGGCGAGGGGGTGGGGCCAACGTCCTGACTTTC. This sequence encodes CAIGRGGGANVLTF.

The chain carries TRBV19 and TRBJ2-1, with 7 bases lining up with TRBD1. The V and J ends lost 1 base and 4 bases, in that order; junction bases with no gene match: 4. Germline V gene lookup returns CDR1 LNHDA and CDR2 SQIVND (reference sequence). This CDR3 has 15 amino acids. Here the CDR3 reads CASSIGSGGYNEQFF. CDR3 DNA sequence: TGTGCCAGTAGTATAGGATCAGGGGGATACAATGAGCAGTTCTTC.